Shown below are 22 T cell receptor beta chains from a single sample sequenced in a study of blood T cell repertoires in COVID-19 (dated by TCRdb to about 2020). The library was generated by the immunoSEQ multiplex PCR assay. In its TCRdb copy, this immuneACCESS table keeps in-frame sequences only and misses some clones. Where compared with another copy, unresolved V genes explain less than half of these, and the others have no known cause. The sample table records about 170,000 clones; 89% of these occur just once. The ten most abundant clones make up 0.77% of the sample. Sequencing input: PBMCs or T cells enriched from blood (not recorded which). The receptor source for this set is a woman aged 18-29 years who had recovered from COVID-19.

The J gene is TRBJ1-5, the V gene TRBV5-1, with D possibly being TRBD1 (5 bases). Germline V lookup: CDR1 SGHRS, CDR2 YFSETQ. This CDR3 has 16 residues. V lost 4 bases and J 1 base, leaving 15 bases between the germline ends. CDR3 sequence (DNA): TGCGCCAGCAGCCTACCCGGACAAAGAAGCAATCAGCCCCAGCATTTT. This gives the protein CASSLPGQRSNQPQHF.

The V gene is TRBV27, the J gene TRBJ2-3; D ambiguous. Germline CDR1 MNHEY, CDR2 SMNVEV (reference sequence). V lost 0 bases to trimming and J lost 4 bases, with 5 bases between them. The CDR3 covers 13 residues. This CDR3 reads CASSLSYSDTQYF. CDR3 DNA: TGTGCCAGCAGTTTATCGTATTCAGATACGCAGTATTTT.

The chain is built from TRBV29-1 and TRBJ2-1, with no clear D. Germline assignment: CDR1 SQVTM and CDR2 ANQGSEA. V lost 5 bases and J lost 0, with 11 bases in between. The CDR3 length is 14 residues. This CDR3 reads CSVLLLGSYNEQFF. CDR3 nucleotide sequence: TGCAGCGTTCTTCTTCTCGGCTCCTACAATGAGCAGTTCTTC.

This clone was counted a few times. This chain joins TRBV30 and TRBJ2-6; maybe TRBD1 (6 bases). Germline CDR1 and CDR2: GTSNPN and SVGIG (reference sequence). CDR3 length: 16 residues. V dropped 3 bases and J dropped 0 bases, with 12 bases sitting between them. Written as DNA, the CDR3 is TGTGCCTGGAGCGGACAGTTACTCTCTGGGGCCAACGTCCTGACTTTC. Amino acid sequence: CAWSGQLLSGANVLTF.

The CDR3 nucleotides are TGTGCCTACCGGACAGGGGCTTACTCTGGAAACACCATATATTTT. It codes for CAYRTGAYSGNTIYF. The V gene is TRBV30, the J gene TRBJ1-3; 9 nucleotides match TRBD1. The CDR3 runs to 15 residues. The V and J ends lost 7 bases and 0 bases, in that order; junction bases with no gene match: 7. Germline V gene lookup returns CDR1 GTSNPN and CDR2 SVGIG (reference sequence).

The V and J genes are TRBV7-2 and TRBJ2-3, with a tentative D call TRBD2 (5 bases). The CDR3 length is 15 residues. Germline-derived CDR1 and CDR2 are SGHTA and FQGNSA. V gave up 5 bases and J gave up 0 bases, with 12 bases separating them. The CDR3 loop reads CASSLTRISTDTQYF. The CDR3 region has the DNA TGTGCCAGCAGCCTAACTAGGATTAGCACAGATACGCAGTATTTT.

This sequence joins TRBV30 and TRBJ2-5; 12 bases match TRBD2. Trimming cost V 1 base and J 3 bases; bases outside gene matches: 9. Looked up from germline, CDR1 is GTSNPN and CDR2 is SVGIG (reference sequence). There are 17 residues in the CDR3. The CDR3 region is CAWSELAGGRGKETQYF. CDR3 DNA: TGTGCCTGGAGTGAACTAGCGGGAGGTAGGGGGAAAGAGACCCAGTACTTC.

This clone was seen once. V gene TRBV19 combines with J gene TRBJ2-3; 9 positions match TRBD2. The junction had 11 bases not matched to a gene; V was cut back by 4 bases and J by 6 bases. Per the germline V gene, CDR1 is LNHDA and CDR2 is SQIVND (reference sequence). The CDR3 runs 16 residues. The CDR3: CASSTSSGSGVDTQYF. The CDR3 nucleotides read TGTGCCAGTAGTACCAGTAGCGGGAGTGGGGTGGATACGCAGTATTTT.

This sequence joins TRBV6-1 and TRBJ2-2, with D possibly matching TRBD2 (7 bases). Germline V gene lookup returns CDR1 MNHNS and CDR2 SASEGT. V lost 6 bases and J 5 bases, leaving 16 bases between the germline ends. The CDR3 runs to 15 residues. CDR3 in amino acids: CASRPPGGPTGELFF. CDR3 DNA sequence: TGTGCCAGCAGACCACCGGGGGGCCCGACCGGGGAGCTGTTTTTT.

The chain employs TRBV19 and TRBJ2-2; 13 positions agree with TRBD2. The V gene's germline CDR1 is LNHDA and CDR2 SQIVND (reference sequence). This CDR3 contains 16 residues. Trimming cost V 5 bases and J 7 bases; bases outside gene matches: 7. The CDR3 is CASSYGLAGDGGELFF. The CDR3 nucleotides read TGTGCCAGTAGTTACGGACTAGCGGGAGATGGCGGGGAGCTGTTTTTT.

The rearrangement joins TRBV4-1 to TRBJ1-4, with D perhaps TRBD1 (5 bases). V lost 0 bases and J 7 bases, leaving 12 bases between the germline ends. The CDR3 contains 15 residues. Germline CDR1 is MGHRA and CDR2 is YSYEKL. The CDR3, as DNA: TGCGCCAGCAGCCAAGATGACAGTTACCGTGAAAAACTGTTTTTT. Its translation: CASSQDDSYREKLFF.

The chain links TRBV2 to TRBJ2-1; 12 bases match TRBD2. Trimming at V came to 1 base and at J to 7 bases, leaving 2 bases not matched to a gene. From germline, CDR1 is SNHLY and CDR2 FYNNEI. The CDR3 runs 15 residues. The CDR3 nucleotides read TGTGCCAGCAGTGAAGTGGGGACTAGCGGGAATGAGCAGTTCTTC. It codes for CASSEVGTSGNEQFF. The full variable domain, in which reference TRBV2 and TRBJ2-1 provide the parts outside the CDR3, is EPEVTQTPSHQVTQMGQEVILRCVPISNHLYFYWYRQILGQKVEFLVSFYNNEISEKSEIFDDQFSVERPDGSNFTLKIRSTKLEDSAMYFCASSEVGTSGNEQFFGPGTRLTVL.

The CDR3 sequence: CASRWEREGHEQFF. In DNA form, the CDR3 reads TGTGCCAGCAGGTGGGAGCGGGAGGGCCACGAGCAGTTCTTC. The rearrangement links TRBV6-5 to TRBJ2-1; 10 bases agree with TRBD2. The CDR3 is made up of 14 amino acids. The trim removed 6 bases at V and 10 bases at J, leaving 9 bases unmatched. Germline assignment: CDR1 MNHEY and CDR2 SVGAGI.

This chain connects TRBV7-9 to TRBJ1-4; 8 bases are shared with TRBD1. The trim removed 1 base at V and 8 bases at J, leaving 3 bases unmatched. Per the germline V gene, CDR1 is SEHNR and CDR2 is FQNEAQ (reference sequence). The CDR3 is made up of 14 amino acids. The CDR3 sequence: CASSLDRGNEKLFF. CDR3 bases: TGTGCCAGCAGCTTAGACAGGGGGAACGAAAAACTGTTTTTT.

The chain is built from TRBV27 and TRBJ1-1; D ambiguous. The ends were cut back, 5 bases at V and 1 base at J, with 17 bases in the middle. Germline CDR1 and CDR2: MNHEY and SMNVEV (reference sequence). The CDR3 loop spans 16 amino acids. The CDR3 loop reads CASSLIGLVENTEAFF. CDR3 coding DNA: TGTGCCAGCAGTCTTATCGGTTTAGTAGAGAACACTGAAGCTTTCTTT.

The chain carries TRBV4-2 and TRBJ2-2, with 11 nucleotides matching TRBD2. The CDR3 runs 15 residues. V dropped 5 bases and J dropped 6; count of bases not matched to a gene: 5. Germline values: CDR1 LGHNA, CDR2 YNFKEQ. Written as DNA, the CDR3 is TGTGCCAGCAGCATACTAGCGGGAGTAGCCGGGGAGCTGTTTTTT. Amino acids: CASSILAGVAGELFF.

This rearrangement joins TRBV3-1 (or the pseudogene TRBV3-2) to TRBJ2-2; 10 nucleotides align to TRBD2. In germline, CDR1 is LGHDT, CDR2 YNNKEL (reference sequence). The trim removed 2 bases at V and 7 bases at J, leaving 10 bases unmatched. The CDR3 is 17 residues long. Here the CDR3 reads CASSQRLTSGKVGELFF. As DNA, the CDR3 is TGTGCCAGCAGCCAAAGACTCACTAGCGGGAAGGTCGGGGAGCTGTTTTTT.

The chain has TRBV4-1 and TRBJ2-3, with 10 bases lining up with TRBD2. V gave up 1 base and J gave up 0 bases; unmatched junction bases: 13. This CDR3 comprises 20 residues. Germline V lookup: CDR1 MGHRA, CDR2 YSYEKL. The CDR3 protein is CASSQGVGLADIHSTDTQYF. CDR3 DNA sequence: TGCGCCAGCAGCCAAGGCGTCGGACTAGCGGACATACACAGCACAGATACGCAGTATTTT.

This chain connects TRBV23-1 to TRBJ2-2, with 8 bases lining up with TRBD1. TRBV23-1 is placed among ORFs of uncertain function. The CDR3 runs 15 residues. Trimming at V came to 7 bases and at J to 2 bases, leaving 6 bases not matched to a gene. The CDR3: CASTGQGGNTGELFF. The CDR3 DNA reads TGCGCCAGCACTGGACAGGGAGGAAACACCGGGGAGCTGTTTTTT.

The CDR3 region is CASSLGDSDNEKLFF. The CDR3 DNA sequence: TGTGCCAGCAGCTTGGGGGACAGCGATAATGAAAAACTGTTTTTT. The chain joins TRBV5-5 to TRBJ1-4; 7 bases are a match to TRBD1. Germline CDR1 and CDR2: SGHKS and YYEKEE (reference sequence). CDR3 size: 15 residues. The junction had 3 bases not matched to a gene; V was cut back by 0 bases and J by 4 bases.

The chain is built from TRBV7-3 and TRBJ2-1; a weak D match, TRBD2 (5 bases). The germline V gene has CDR1 SGHTA and CDR2 FQGTGA. The CDR3 is made up of 16 amino acids. Trimming removed 5 bases at V and 9 bases at J, with 23 bases between. The CDR3 region has the DNA TGTGCCAGCAGCCCCCGAGGGAGCGCGCTAGGTGGTGAGCAGTTCTTC. It is translated as CASSPRGSALGGEQFF. Looking up the rest from reference TRBV7-3 and TRBJ2-1 gives the full variable domain: GAGVSQTPSNKVTEKGKYVELRCDPISGHTALYWYRQSLGQGPEFLIYFQGTGAADDSGLPNDRFFAVRPEGSVSTLKIQRTERGDSAVYLCASSPRGSALGGEQFFGPGTRLTVL.

V and J are TRBV20-1 and TRBJ2-2; the match to TRBD2 covers 10 bases. The CDR3 has 15 residues. Germline V gene lookup returns CDR1 DFQATT and CDR2 SNEGSKA (reference sequence). Trimming cost V 3 bases and J 8 bases; bases outside gene matches: 9. The CDR3 here is CSASPSGSARGELFF. As DNA, the CDR3 is TGCAGTGCTAGTCCTAGCGGGAGCGCTAGGGGGGAGCTGTTTTTT.